The rows below give T cell receptor beta chains drawn from one sample of a study of T cells in Graves' hyperthyroidism and ophthalmopathy. TCRdb reprocessed the multiplex PCR reads via MiXCR and lists one record per CDR3 protein. This sample yields roughly 35,000 distinct CDR3 sequences, of which around 50% are seen a single time; around a quarter belongs to the top ten. The source material was blood. Receptors were obtained from a woman in her 40s with Graves' ophthalmopathy. CDR3s include the opening cysteine and the closing phenylalanine or tryptophan. Each record gives: V gene, D gene, clone size, J gene, CDR3 DNA, CDR3 protein. The D gene is left open where the match is weak. The size entry is marked missing in some rows and otherwise reads once, few, many or a size class.

>TRBV5-1|TRBD2|-|TRBJ2-5
TGCGCCAGCAGCTTAAGCGGGAGGATGCAAGAGACCCAGTACTTC
CASSLSGRMQETQYF
>TRBV5-1|TRBD1|-|TRBJ1-2
TGCGCCAGCAGTTTCCGGGACAGGGGGTTCGGCTACACCTTC
CASSFRDRGFGYTF
>TRBV28|-|many|TRBJ1-6
TGTGCCAGCACCCTGGGGACGGAGTCACCCCTCCACTTT
CASTLGTESPLHF
>TRBV7-9|-|many|TRBJ2-6
TGTGCCAGCAGCTTGGGGGGTTCTGGGGCCAACGTCCTGACTTTC
CASSLGGSGANVLTF
>TRBV19|TRBD1|-|TRBJ2-7
TGTGCCAGTAGTGCGACAGGGGAATACGAGCAGTACTTC
CASSATGEYEQYF
>TRBV6-5|-|large|TRBJ2-7
TGTGCCAGCAGTTACCGATACAGGGCCTACGAGCAGTACTTC
CASSYRYRAYEQYF
>TRBV12-5|TRBD1|many|TRBJ2-2
TGTGCTAGTGGTAGGACAGGGGGCGTCAACACCGGGGAGCTGTTTTTT
CASGRTGGVNTGELFF
>TRBV28|-|few|TRBJ2-5
TGTGCCAGCAGTTTGTACAGGGGAGGGGCTGAGACCCAGTACTTC
CASSLYRGGAETQYF
>TRBV27|TRBD1|-|TRBJ2-4
TGTGCCAGCAGTCTTGGACAGGGTCTAGCCAAAAACATTCAGTACTTC
CASSLGQGLAKNIQYF
>TRBV9|-|-|TRBJ1-3
TGCGCCAGCAGCGTAGCGGGGGTTGCTGGAAACACCATATATTTT
CASSVAGVAGNTIYF
>TRBV12-5|TRBD1|many|TRBJ1-2
TGTGCTAGTGGCCCTACAGGGGTCTATGGCTACACCTTC
CASGPTGVYGYTF
>TRBV4-2|-|many|TRBJ2-4
TGTGCCAGCAGCCAAGGGCTAGCTATTAACATTCAGTACTTC
CASSQGLAINIQYF
>TRBV20-1|TRBD2|-|TRBJ2-1
TGCAGTGCTCGGACTAGCGGGAGGGTTCACAATGAGCAGTTCTTC
CSARTSGRVHNEQFF
>TRBV28|-|-|TRBJ2-3
TGTGCCAGCAGGGACAGCCTCACAGATGCGCAGTATTTT
CASRDSLTDAQYF
>TRBV19|-|-|TRBJ1-3
TGTGCCAGTAGTCCCCCGGACCCTGGAAACACCATATATTTT
CASSPPDPGNTIYF
>TRBV19|-|many|TRBJ2-7
TGTGCCAGTAGGAGAAAATACGAGCAGTACTTC
CASRRKYEQYF
>TRBV29-1|-|-|TRBJ2-5
TGCAGCGTGAGCTTAGTGACGGGACTCGGGGAGACCCAGTACTTC
CSVSLVTGLGETQYF
>TRBV5-1|TRBD1|many|TRBJ2-2
TGCGCCAGCAGCTTGACAGGGGGCTTGACCGGGGAGCTGTTTTTT
CASSLTGGLTGELFF
>TRBV2|TRBD1|-|TRBJ1-3
TGTGCCAGCAGCCTGAGCGGGACAGGGGGAAACACCATATCTTTT
CASSLSGTGGNTISF
>TRBV6-2/TRBV6-3|-|many|TRBJ2-7
TGTGCCAGCAGTGGTTCCTACGAGCAGTACTTC
CASSGSYEQYF
>TRBV10-3|-|few|TRBJ2-1
TGTGCCTGGAGTGTACAAAGCGGCTACAATGAGCAGTTCTTC
CAWSVQSGYNEQFF
>TRBV24-1|TRBD2|-|TRBJ2-1
TGTGCCACCAGTGATTTGTCGCGGGAGAGTGTAGAAAATGAGCAGTTCTTC
CATSDLSRESVENEQFF
>TRBV5-6|TRBD1|-|TRBJ2-5
TGTGCCAGCAGATACGGACAGGGGCGCCAAGAGACCCAGTACTTC
CASRYGQGRQETQYF
>TRBV11-2|-|many|TRBJ2-1
TGTGCCAGCAGTTCGGGTTCTAGCAACTCATACAATGAGCAGTTCTTC
CASSSGSSNSYNEQFF
>TRBV9|TRBD1|many|TRBJ2-7
TGTGCCAGCAGCACAGGACAGGGAGACTACGAGCAGTACTTC
CASSTGQGDYEQYF
>TRBV29-1|-|-|TRBJ1-1
TGCAGCGTGAAAGGACAGATGGACACTGAAGCTCTCTTT
CSVKGQMDTEALF